The clone carrying this T cell receptor (beta chain) has ten or more counts. This CDR3 contains 15 residues. Looked up from germline, CDR1 is MDHEN and CDR2 is SYDVKM. Deletions cut 5 bases from V and 4 bases from J, with 17 bases between. RNA transcripts were the template for amplifying TCR beta CDR3 regions. HTBI primers drove first-round RT-PCR of the TCR CDR3. Each CDR3 protein gets one entry after TCRdb re-called the multiplex PCR reads with MiXCR. The sample shows approximately 350,000 distinct CDR3 sequences, around 15% of them seen only once. The record originates from a study of T cells in Graves' hyperthyroidism and ophthalmopathy.

The gene calls are TRBV28 and TRBJ1-1; D not certain. The clonotype originates from a woman in her sixties or seventies with Graves' ophthalmopathy. Material for sequencing was blood. The CDR3 loop is CASSINSGLATEAFF. CDR3 in DNA: TGTGCCAGCAGTATAAATTCCGGACTGGCCACTGAAGCTTTCTTT.